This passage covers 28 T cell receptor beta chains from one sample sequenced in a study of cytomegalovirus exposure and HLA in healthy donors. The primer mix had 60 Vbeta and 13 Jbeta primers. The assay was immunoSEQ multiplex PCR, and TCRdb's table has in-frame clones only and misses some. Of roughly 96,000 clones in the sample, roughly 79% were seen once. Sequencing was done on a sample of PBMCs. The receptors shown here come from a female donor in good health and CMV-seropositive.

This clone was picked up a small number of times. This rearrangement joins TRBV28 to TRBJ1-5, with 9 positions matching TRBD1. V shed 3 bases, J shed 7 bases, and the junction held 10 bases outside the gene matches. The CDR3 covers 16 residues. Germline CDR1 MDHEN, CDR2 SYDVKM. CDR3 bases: TGTGCCAGCAGTTTCTGGGGACAGGGCGATAGCCAGCCCCAGCATTTT. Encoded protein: CASSFWGQGDSQPQHF.

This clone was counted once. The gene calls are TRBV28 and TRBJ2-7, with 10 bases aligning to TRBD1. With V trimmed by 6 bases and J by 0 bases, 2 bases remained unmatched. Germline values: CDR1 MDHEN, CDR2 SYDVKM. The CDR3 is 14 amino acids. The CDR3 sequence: CASSRTGGSYEQYF. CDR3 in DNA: TGTGCCAGCAGCCGGACAGGGGGCTCCTACGAGCAGTACTTC.

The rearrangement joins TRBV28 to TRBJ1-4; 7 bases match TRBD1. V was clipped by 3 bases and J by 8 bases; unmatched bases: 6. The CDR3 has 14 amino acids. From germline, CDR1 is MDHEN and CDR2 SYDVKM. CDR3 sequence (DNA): TGTGCCAGCAGTTTGACAGGGTATTGGGAAAAACTGTTTTTT. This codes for CASSLTGYWEKLFF.

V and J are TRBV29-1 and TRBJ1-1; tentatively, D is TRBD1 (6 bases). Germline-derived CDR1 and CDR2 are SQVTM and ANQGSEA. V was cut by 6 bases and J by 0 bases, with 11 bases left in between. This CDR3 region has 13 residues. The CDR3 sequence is CSVNKGVNTEAFF. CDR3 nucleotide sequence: TGCAGCGTCAACAAGGGGGTGAACACTGAAGCTTTCTTT.

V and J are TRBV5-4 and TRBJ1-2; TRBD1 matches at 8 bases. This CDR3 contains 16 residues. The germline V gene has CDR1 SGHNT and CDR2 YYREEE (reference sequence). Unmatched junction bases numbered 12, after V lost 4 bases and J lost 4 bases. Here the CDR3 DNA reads TGTGCCAGCAGCCTGGAGGGCAGGGGGCCGAGCTATGGCTACACCTTC. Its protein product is CASSLEGRGPSYGYTF.

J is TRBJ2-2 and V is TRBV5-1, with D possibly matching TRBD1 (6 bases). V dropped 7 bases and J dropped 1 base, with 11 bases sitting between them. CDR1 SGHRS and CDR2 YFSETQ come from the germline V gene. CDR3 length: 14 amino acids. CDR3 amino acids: CASLTGLNTGELFF. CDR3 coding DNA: TGCGCCAGCCTAACAGGGCTGAACACCGGGGAGCTGTTTTTT.

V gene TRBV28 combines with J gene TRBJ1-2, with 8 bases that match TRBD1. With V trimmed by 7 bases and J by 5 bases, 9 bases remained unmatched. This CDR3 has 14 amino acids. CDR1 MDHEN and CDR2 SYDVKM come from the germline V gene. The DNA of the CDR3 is TGTGCCAGCACCTACTCGACAGGGGTGTATGGCTACACCTTC. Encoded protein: CASTYSTGVYGYTF.

CDR3 coding DNA: TGTGCCAGCAGCCTACAGGGGAGCAATCAGCCCCAGCATTTT. It encodes CASSLQGSNQPQHF. The genes are TRBV7-2 and TRBJ1-5; 7 bases align to TRBD1. From germline, CDR1 is SGHTA and CDR2 FQGNSA. The CDR3 covers 14 residues. The V gene end was trimmed by 5 bases and the J gene end by 1 base; junction bases not matched to a gene: 2.

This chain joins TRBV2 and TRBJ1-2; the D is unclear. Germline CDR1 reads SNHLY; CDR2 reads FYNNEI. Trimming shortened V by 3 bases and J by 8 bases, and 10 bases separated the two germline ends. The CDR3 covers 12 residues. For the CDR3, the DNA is TGTGCCAGCAGTGAGGAACGGAGAGGCTACACCTTC. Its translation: CASSEERRGYTF.

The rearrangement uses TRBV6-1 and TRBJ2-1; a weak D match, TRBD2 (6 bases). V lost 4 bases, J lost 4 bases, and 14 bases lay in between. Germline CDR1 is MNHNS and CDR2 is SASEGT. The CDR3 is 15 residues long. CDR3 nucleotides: TGTGCCAGCAGTGGATATAGCGGTACTTACAATGAGCAGTTCTTC. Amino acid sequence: CASSGYSGTYNEQFF.

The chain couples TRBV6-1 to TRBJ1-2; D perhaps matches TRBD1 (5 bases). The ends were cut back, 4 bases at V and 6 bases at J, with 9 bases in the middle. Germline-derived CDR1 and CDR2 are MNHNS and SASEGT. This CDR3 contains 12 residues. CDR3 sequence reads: CASSGGRDGYTF. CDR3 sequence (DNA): TGTGCCAGCAGTGGGGGGAGGGATGGCTACACCTTC.

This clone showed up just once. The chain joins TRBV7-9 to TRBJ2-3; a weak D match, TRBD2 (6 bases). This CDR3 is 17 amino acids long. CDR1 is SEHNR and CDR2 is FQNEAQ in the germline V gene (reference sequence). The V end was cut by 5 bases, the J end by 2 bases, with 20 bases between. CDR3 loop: CASSPGGWGEVTDTQYF. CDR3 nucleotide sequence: TGTGCCAGCAGCCCAGGCGGATGGGGGGAAGTCACAGATACGCAGTATTTT.

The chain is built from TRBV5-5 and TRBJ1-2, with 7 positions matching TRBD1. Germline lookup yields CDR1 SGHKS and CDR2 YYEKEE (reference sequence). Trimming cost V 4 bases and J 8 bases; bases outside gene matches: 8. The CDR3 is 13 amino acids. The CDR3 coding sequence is TGTGCCAGCAGCCCAACAGGGGTGCAGGGCTACACCTTC. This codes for CASSPTGVQGYTF.

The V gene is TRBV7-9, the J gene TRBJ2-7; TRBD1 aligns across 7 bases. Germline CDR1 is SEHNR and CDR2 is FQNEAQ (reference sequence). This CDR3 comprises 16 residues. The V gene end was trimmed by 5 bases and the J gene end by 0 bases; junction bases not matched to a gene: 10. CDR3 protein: CASSPRSGQSSYEQYF. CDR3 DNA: TGTGCCAGCAGCCCGCGGTCGGGACAGTCCTCCTACGAGCAGTACTTC.

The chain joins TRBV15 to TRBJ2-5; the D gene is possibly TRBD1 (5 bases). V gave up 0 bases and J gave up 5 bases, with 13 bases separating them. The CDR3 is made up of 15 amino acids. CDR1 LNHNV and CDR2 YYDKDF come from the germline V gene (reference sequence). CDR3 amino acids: CATSRDPGSGETQYF. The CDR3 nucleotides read TGTGCCACCAGCAGAGACCCAGGGTCAGGGGAGACCCAGTACTTC.

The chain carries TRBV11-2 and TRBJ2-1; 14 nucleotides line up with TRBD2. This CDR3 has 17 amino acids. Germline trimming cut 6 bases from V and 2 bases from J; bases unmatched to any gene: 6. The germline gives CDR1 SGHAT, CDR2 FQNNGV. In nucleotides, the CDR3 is TGTGCCAGCAGGGGACTAGCGGGGGTCCTAACCTACAATGAGCAGTTCTTC. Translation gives CASRGLAGVLTYNEQFF.

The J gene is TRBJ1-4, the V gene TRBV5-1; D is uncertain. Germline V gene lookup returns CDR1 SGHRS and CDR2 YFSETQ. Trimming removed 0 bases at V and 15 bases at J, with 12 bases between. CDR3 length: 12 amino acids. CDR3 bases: TGCGCCAGCAGCTTGGATAGAGGTTTGTTGTTTTTT. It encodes CASSLDRGLLFF.

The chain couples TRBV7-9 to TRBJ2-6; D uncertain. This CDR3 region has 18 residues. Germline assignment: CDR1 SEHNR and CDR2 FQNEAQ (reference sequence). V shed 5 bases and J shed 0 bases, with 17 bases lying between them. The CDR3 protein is CASSHPKEPSSGANVLTF. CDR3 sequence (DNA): TGTGCCAGCAGCCATCCTAAAGAACCGAGCTCTGGGGCCAACGTCCTGACTTTC.

The CDR3 sequence is CASSRLGGLPPDTQYF. CDR3 in DNA: TGCGCCAGCAGCCGTTTGGGGGGACTACCCCCAGATACGCAGTATTTT. This sequence joins TRBV5-1 and TRBJ2-3; 7 bases match TRBD2. Trimming at V came to 4 bases and at J to 4 bases, leaving 12 bases not matched to a gene. Germline loops: CDR1 SGHRS, CDR2 YFSETQ. This CDR3 is built from 16 residues. The complete variable domain, with remaining parts taken from reference TRBV5-1 and TRBJ2-3, reads KAGVTQTPRYLIKTRGQQVTLSCSPISGHRSVSWYQQTPGQGLQFLFEYFSETQRNKGNFPGRFSGRQFSNSRSEMNVSTLELGDSALYLCASSRLGGLPPDTQYFGPGTRLTVL.

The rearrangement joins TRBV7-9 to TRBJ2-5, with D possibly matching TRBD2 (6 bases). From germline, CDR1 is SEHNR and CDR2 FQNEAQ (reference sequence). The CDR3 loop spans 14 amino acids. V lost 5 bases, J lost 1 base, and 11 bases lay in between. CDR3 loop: CASSPEGSQETQYF. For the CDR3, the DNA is TGTGCCAGCAGCCCGGAGGGATCCCAAGAGACCCAGTACTTC.

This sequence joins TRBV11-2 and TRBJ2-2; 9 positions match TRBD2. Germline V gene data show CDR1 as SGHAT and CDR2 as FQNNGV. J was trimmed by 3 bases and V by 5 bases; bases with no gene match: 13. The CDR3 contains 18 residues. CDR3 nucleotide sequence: TGTGCCAGCAGCCCAGCGGGTAGCGGGAGAAAGGACACCGGGGAGCTGTTTTTT. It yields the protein CASSPAGSGRKDTGELFF. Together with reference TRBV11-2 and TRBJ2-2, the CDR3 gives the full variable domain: EAGVAQSPRYKIIEKRQSVAFWCNPISGHATLYWYQQILGQGPKLLIQFQNNGVVDDSQLPKDRFSAERLKGVDSTLKIQPAKLEDSAVYLCASSPAGSGRKDTGELFFGEGSRLTVL.

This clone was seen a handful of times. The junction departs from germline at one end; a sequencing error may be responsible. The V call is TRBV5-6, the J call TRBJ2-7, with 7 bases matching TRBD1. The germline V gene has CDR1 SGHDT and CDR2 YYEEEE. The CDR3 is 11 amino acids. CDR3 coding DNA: TGTGCCAGCAGCGCCGGGACAGCCACCCTCTTC. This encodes CASSAGTATLF.

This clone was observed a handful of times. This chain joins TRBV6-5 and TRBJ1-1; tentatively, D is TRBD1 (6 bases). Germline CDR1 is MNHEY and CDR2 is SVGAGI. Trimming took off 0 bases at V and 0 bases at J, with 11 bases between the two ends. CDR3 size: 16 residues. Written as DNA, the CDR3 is TGTGCCAGCAGTTACTCGCCCGGGACAATGAACACTGAAGCTTTCTTT. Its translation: CASSYSPGTMNTEAFF.

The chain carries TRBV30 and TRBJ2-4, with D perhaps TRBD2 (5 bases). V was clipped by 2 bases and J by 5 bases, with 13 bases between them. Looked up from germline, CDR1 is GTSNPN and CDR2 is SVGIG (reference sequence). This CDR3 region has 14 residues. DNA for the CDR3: TGTGCCTGGAGTATGGGCGGAGGCCAAAACATTCAGTACTTC. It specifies CAWSMGGGQNIQYF.

The CDR3 nucleotides read TGTGCCAGCAGCCCGGGACAGAACTCTGGAAACACCATATATTTT. Its translation: CASSPGQNSGNTIYF. The chain employs TRBV11-2 and TRBJ1-3; 7 nucleotides match TRBD1. CDR1 and CDR2 from the germline V gene are SGHAT and FQNNGV. V lost 5 bases to trimming and J lost 0 bases; unmatched junction nucleotides: 4. The CDR3 extends over 15 amino acids.

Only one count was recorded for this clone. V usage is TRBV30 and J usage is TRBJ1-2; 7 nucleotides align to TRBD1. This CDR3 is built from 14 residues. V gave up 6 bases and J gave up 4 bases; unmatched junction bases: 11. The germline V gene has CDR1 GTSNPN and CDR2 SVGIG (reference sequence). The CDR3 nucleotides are TGTGCCTGCCTCCGGGCAGGGGGGAGCTATGGCTACACCTTC. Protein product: CACLRAGGSYGYTF.

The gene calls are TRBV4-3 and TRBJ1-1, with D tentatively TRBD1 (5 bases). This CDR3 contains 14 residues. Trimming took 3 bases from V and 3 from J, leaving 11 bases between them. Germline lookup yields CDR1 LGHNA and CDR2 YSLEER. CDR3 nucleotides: TGCGCCAGCAGCCATGACCGGGGGTACACTGAAGCTTTCTTT. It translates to CASSHDRGYTEAFF.

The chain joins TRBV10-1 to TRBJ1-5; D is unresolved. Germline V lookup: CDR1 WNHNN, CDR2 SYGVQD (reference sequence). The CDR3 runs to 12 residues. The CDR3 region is CATRFSNQPQHF. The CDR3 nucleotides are TGCGCTACACGATTTAGCAATCAGCCCCAGCATTTT.